This record looks at one T cell receptor beta chain sequence and its context. Antigen specificity is unknown. Only healthy Caucasians were enrolled as donors. CDR3 length equals 14 residues. Germline V lookup: CDR1 SEHNR, CDR2 FQNEAQ (reference sequence). V was clipped by 2 bases and J by 7 bases, with 12 bases between them. cDNA carried unique molecular identifiers, and a universal primer site was added by template switching. From the 5' RACE reads, TCRdb called clonotypes with MiXCR, one entry per CDR3 protein. The data contain about 530,000 distinct CDR3 sequences, around 24% of them singletons. This sample was included in a study of identical twins. The study, taken as a whole, reports: Cord blood beta clonotypes that were abundant carried fewer insertions, and memory repertoires showed no such trend.

The sample also formed part of further work on yellow fever vaccine responses in identical twins. That study reports: Twins' vaccine T cell response reportedly gave the appearance of partial convergence and partial personalization.

V gene TRBV7-9 combines with J gene TRBJ2-1; D remains unclear. Sequencing was done on a sample of CD4+ T cells sorted from blood. This receptor was obtained from a young woman in good health. The CDR3 loop is CASSLLVLGNEQFF. The CDR3 DNA reads TGTGCCAGCAGCTTATTGGTACTTGGGAATGAGCAGTTCTTC.